This note documents a single T cell receptor beta chain sequence. This sample stems from a study of blood T cell repertoires in COVID-19. CDR1 and CDR2 from the germline V gene are MDHEN and SYDVKM. V lost 5 bases to trimming and J lost 4 bases; unmatched junction nucleotides: 7. The length of the CDR3 is 16 residues. Measured with immunoSEQ multiplex PCR; TCRdb has only the in-frame clones, and not every one. This repertoire shows about 100,000 clones, about 90% found once; its top ten account for 5%. Material: peripheral blood. The source is a human donor in a cohort sampled during active COVID-19. V gene TRBV28 combines with J gene TRBJ2-3; TRBD2 matches at 12 bases. The DNA of the CDR3 is TGTGCCAGCAGTAGACTAGCGGGAGTGACGGCAGATACGCAGTATTTT. It yields the protein CASSRLAGVTADTQYF.